These 9 T cell receptor beta chains share one sample of origin, sequenced in a study of cytomegalovirus exposure and HLA in healthy donors. 13 Jbeta primers and 60 Vbeta primers were used for the PCR. Generated by immunoSEQ multiplex PCR, the TCRdb table keeps only in-frame clones and is missing some. Of 200,000 to 250,000 clones listed, almost 85% are singletons. The sequenced sample consisted of PBMCs. These receptors came from a woman aged 40 to 55 in good health and CMV-seronegative.

The chain has TRBV30 and TRBJ2-2, with 7 bases aligning to TRBD1. The CDR3 consists of 12 residues. Germline values: CDR1 GTSNPN, CDR2 SVGIG (reference sequence). The V and J ends lost 5 bases and 7 bases, in that order; junction bases with no gene match: 4. The CDR3 is CAWGDSIGELFF. In DNA form, the CDR3 reads TGTGCCTGGGGGGACAGTATCGGGGAGCTGTTTTTT.

The V call is TRBV6-6, the J call TRBJ1-1, with 8 bases fitting TRBD1. There are 14 residues in the CDR3. The germline CDR1 and CDR2 sequences are MNHNY and SVGAGI (reference sequence). V lost 0 bases, J lost 3 bases, and 0 bases stayed unmatched. CDR3: CASSYSTGDTEAFF. The DNA for the CDR3 is TGTGCCAGCAGTTACTCGACAGGGGACACTGAAGCTTTCTTT.

This clone was seen only a few times. The chain is built from TRBV5-1 and TRBJ1-1; 7 bases align to TRBD1. This CDR3 is built from 13 residues. Germline V gene sequence: CDR1 SGHRS, CDR2 YFSETQ. The ends lost 4 bases at V and 6 bases at J; junction bases unmatched: 6. The CDR3, as DNA: TGCGCCAGCAGCGGCCCAAGGGGGCCTGAAGCTTTCTTT. Its translation: CASSGPRGPEAFF.

The chain joins TRBV13 to TRBJ2-1; 11 bases map to TRBD2. CDR1 is PRHDT and CDR2 is FYEKMQ in the germline V gene (reference sequence). The CDR3 has 16 amino acids. With V trimmed by 1 base and J by 6 bases, 5 bases remained unmatched. The CDR3 nucleotides are TGTGCCAGCAGCTTAGCGCTAGCGGGGGGCCTCAATGAGCAGTTCTTC. It is translated as CASSLALAGGLNEQFF.

This clone came up a few times. The chain joins TRBV10-2 to TRBJ1-1, with TRBD1 matching 8 bases. This CDR3 contains 15 residues. CDR1 and CDR2 from the germline V gene are WSHSY and SAAADI. After removal of 7 bases from V and 0 bases from J, the junction contained 7 bases not matched to a gene. The CDR3 nucleotides read TGCGCCAGCAATAACCGGACAGGGATGAACACTGAAGCTTTCTTT. This encodes CASNNRTGMNTEAFF.

This clone has a single count. The J gene is TRBJ1-3, the V gene TRBV12-5, with D hard to call. CDR1 LGHNT and CDR2 FRNRAP come from the germline V gene. The CDR3 runs to 13 residues. The V end lost 3 bases, the J end lost 4 bases, and 7 bases lay between the germline ends. CDR3 DNA sequence: TGTGCTAGTGGTTTAGAAACAGGAAACACCATATATTTT. Its protein product is CASGLETGNTIYF.

The rearrangement joins TRBV9 to TRBJ2-5; D perhaps matches TRBD2 (5 bases). In germline, CDR1 is SGDLS, CDR2 YYNGEE. V shed 3 bases and J shed 2 bases, with 11 bases lying between them. The CDR3 has 14 amino acids. The CDR3 loop is CASSARGTQETQYF. CDR3 coding DNA: TGTGCCAGCAGCGCCCGGGGAACGCAAGAGACCCAGTACTTC.

The chain couples TRBV30 to TRBJ2-7; D gene uncertain. Germline assignment: CDR1 GTSNPN and CDR2 SVGIG (reference sequence). The CDR3 contains 13 residues. Trimming took off 5 bases at V and 1 base at J, with 12 bases between the two ends. CDR3 amino acids: CAWGPKQSYEQYF. In DNA, the CDR3 is TGTGCCTGGGGTCCAAAACAGTCCTACGAGCAGTACTTC. The full variable domain, completed using reference TRBV30 and TRBJ2-7, is SQTIHQWPATLVQPVGSPLSLECTVEGTSNPNLYWYRQAAGRGLQLLFYSVGIGQISSEVPQNLSASRPQDRQFILSSKKLLLSDSGFYLCAWGPKQSYEQYFGPGTRLTVT.

This chain uses TRBV7-6 with TRBJ2-1; 10 nucleotides line up with TRBD1. In germline, CDR1 is SGHVS, CDR2 FNYEAQ. This CDR3 has 17 residues. J was trimmed by 7 bases and V by 5 bases; bases with no gene match: 14. CDR3 protein: CASSRNPRQGARNEQFF. The CDR3 DNA is TGTGCCAGCAGCCGAAATCCTCGACAGGGGGCTCGTAATGAGCAGTTCTTC.